Listed below are T cell receptor beta chains from one sample, sequenced in a study of beta chain features in type 1 diabetes. Sequencing used immunoSEQ multiplex PCR; TCRdb keeps in-frame clones, though not all of them. Here the sample spans 40,000 to 55,000 clones, approximately 40% being singletons. Sequenced sample: stem cell memory CD4+ T cells from blood. The receptors were gathered from a young man with type 1 diabetes. CDR3s include the opening cysteine and the closing phenylalanine or tryptophan. The D gene is left open where the match is weak. Only some rows state a clone size, as once, few, many or a class for expanded clones.

v_gene	j_gene	d_gene	abundance	CDR3aa	CDR3nt
TRBV5-1	TRBJ2-3	NA	few	CASSLVPGEGIEDTQYF	TGCGCCAGCAGCTTGGTACCGGGAGAAGGGATTGAAGATACGCAGTATTTT
TRBV6-1	TRBJ1-2	NA	NA	CASSATAANYGYTF	TGTGCCAGCAGTGCTACAGCTGCTAACTATGGCTACACCTTC
TRBV6-6	TRBJ1-1	NA	few	CASSYRGQNTEAFF	TGTGCCAGCAGTTATCGCGGTCAGAACACTGAAGCTTTCTTT
TRBV9	TRBJ1-4	NA	few	CASSVTGTTNEKLFF	TGTGCCAGCAGCGTGACAGGTACAACTAATGAAAAACTGTTTTTT
TRBV6-6	TRBJ1-2	TRBD1	few	CASSYAGGRRDYGYTF	TGTGCCAGCAGTTACGCAGGGGGAAGGAGGGACTATGGCTACACCTTC
TRBV5-1	TRBJ2-7	TRBD1	few	CASSLIQGGEQYF	TGCGCCAGCAGCTTGATACAGGGGGGCGAGCAGTACTTC
TRBV29-1	TRBJ2-7	TRBD2	NA	CSVGGLAGGTYEQYF	TGCAGCGTTGGAGGACTAGCGGGAGGGACCTACGAGCAGTACTTC
TRBV18	TRBJ2-5	NA	NA	CASSPGGRETQYF	TGTGCCAGCTCACCAGGAGGGCGAGAGACCCAGTACTTC
TRBV7-3	TRBJ2-1	NA	few	CASSSQPTRSFDNEQFF	TGTGCCAGCAGCTCCCAGCCGACTAGAAGTTTCGACAATGAGCAGTTCTTC
TRBV5-4	TRBJ2-3	TRBD2	NA	CASSSLAGVSPDTQYF	TGTGCCAGCAGCTCGCTAGCGGGAGTAAGCCCAGATACGCAGTATTTT
TRBV19	TRBJ2-1	TRBD1	NA	CASSIRHVGTAYNEQFF	TGTGCCAGTAGTATTCGACACGTGGGGACAGCCTACAATGAGCAGTTCTTC
TRBV19	TRBJ2-1	TRBD2	NA	CAASGTYNEQFF	TGTGCCGCCAGCGGGACCTACAATGAGCAGTTCTTC
TRBV7-4	TRBJ1-5	NA	NA	CASSAAEDHAGNQPQHF	TGTGCCAGCAGCGCCGCGGAGGATCATGCGGGCAATCAGCCCCAGCATTTT
TRBV9	TRBJ2-5	TRBD2	NA	CASSPANREGETQYF	TGTGCCAGCAGCCCTGCCAACCGGGAGGGAGAGACCCAGTACTTC
TRBV5-4	TRBJ2-1	TRBD1	few	CASSWGQGNEQFF	TGTGCCAGCAGTTGGGGACAGGGGAATGAGCAGTTCTTC
TRBV2	TRBJ2-1	NA	few	CASRGGGSYNEQFF	TGTGCCAGCAGAGGCGGAGGCTCCTACAATGAGCAGTTCTTC
TRBV9	TRBJ1-5	TRBD1	NA	CASSVGDRLNQPQHF	TGTGCCAGCAGCGTAGGGGACAGGCTCAATCAGCCCCAGCATTTT
TRBV5-1	TRBJ1-4	NA	few	CASSPDGQGTNEKLFF	TGCGCCAGCAGCCCGGACGGGCAGGGAACTAATGAAAAACTGTTTTTT
TRBV28	TRBJ2-7	NA	few	CVCAGGYEQYF	TGTGTGTGCGCCGGTGGCTACGAGCAGTACTTC
TRBV7-9	TRBJ1-2	NA	NA	CASSLYLYGYTF	TGTGCCAGCAGCTTATATCTGTATGGCTACACCTTC
TRBV7-8	TRBJ2-5	TRBD1	few	CASSSGQRETQYF	TGTGCCAGCAGCTCGGGACAGCGGGAGACCCAGTACTTC
TRBV5-4	TRBJ2-2	NA	once	CASSYQGFAGELFF	TGTGCCAGCAGCTATCAGGGGTTCGCCGGGGAGCTGTTTTTT
TRBV11-2	TRBJ2-1	NA	few	CASNNLFRGLYNEQFF	TGTGCCAGCAACAACCTTTTCCGCGGTTTATACAATGAGCAGTTCTTC
TRBV7-7	TRBJ2-2	TRBD2	NA	CASSLTSGNTGELFF	TGTGCTAGCAGCTTAACTAGCGGGAACACCGGGGAGCTGTTTTTT
TRBV11-1	TRBJ2-3	NA	NA	CASRLGLNTDTQYF	TGTGCCAGCAGACTTGGACTAAACACAGATACGCAGTATTTT
TRBV28	TRBJ2-5	TRBD1	NA	CASSRQGVGWETQYF	TGTGCCAGCAGCAGACAGGGAGTGGGATGGGAGACCCAGTACTTC
TRBV18	TRBJ2-5	NA	NA	CASSLPWGRGETQYF	TGTGCCAGCTCCCTGCCGTGGGGCAGGGGAGAGACCCAGTACTTC
TRBV2	TRBJ2-3	NA	NA	CASRRDFTDTQYF	TGTGCCAGCAGACGGGACTTTACAGATACGCAGTATTTT
TRBV10-2	TRBJ2-7	NA	NA	CASRRERAYEQYF	TGCGCCAGCAGACGGGAGCGAGCCTACGAGCAGTACTTC
TRBV23-1	TRBJ2-3	TRBD2	NA	CASTSGLAGGPPSTDTQYF	TGCGCCAGCACTTCCGGACTAGCGGGAGGGCCGCCCAGCACAGATACGCAGTATTTT
TRBV27	TRBJ2-2	NA	NA	CASSLRSGNTGELFF	TGTGCCAGCAGTTTAAGGTCAGGGAACACCGGGGAGCTGTTTTTT
TRBV9	TRBJ1-1	NA	few	CASSVLGGLNTEAFF	TGTGCCAGCAGCGTTCTCGGCGGACTTAACACTGAAGCTTTCTTT
TRBV11-2	TRBJ2-6	TRBD2	few	CASRLAGGLSGANVLTF	TGTGCCAGCCGACTAGCGGGAGGACTCTCTGGGGCCAACGTCCTGACTTTC
TRBV7-9	TRBJ2-3	NA	NA	CASSLMTTDTQYF	TGTGCCAGCAGCTTAATGACAACAGATACGCAGTATTTT
TRBV30	TRBJ2-5	NA	NA	CAWSPPAGLQETQYF	TGTGCCTGGAGTCCCCCCGCGGGACTCCAAGAGACCCAGTACTTC
TRBV19	TRBJ2-7	TRBD1	NA	CASSWRTGEGEQYF	TGTGCCAGTAGCTGGCGGACAGGGGAGGGCGAGCAGTACTTC
TRBV5-1	TRBJ2-1	TRBD2	NA	CASSLLAGDTYNEQFF	TGCGCCAGCAGCCTATTAGCGGGAGACACCTACAATGAGCAGTTCTTC
TRBV5-1	TRBJ2-1	NA	NA	CASSRGHPSSYNEQFF	TGCGCCAGCAGTCGCGGACACCCGAGCTCCTACAATGAGCAGTTCTTC
TRBV29-1	TRBJ1-1	NA	few	CSARPQEGTEAFF	TGCAGCGCCCGTCCCCAGGAGGGCACTGAAGCTTTCTTT
TRBV7-9	TRBJ2-7	TRBD1	NA	CASTLEGGGTYEQYF	TGTGCCAGCACTCTTGAAGGGGGCGGAACCTACGAGCAGTACTTC
TRBV7-9	TRBJ1-2	TRBD1	few	CASSFSGGVHYGYTF	TGTGCCAGCAGCTTTTCAGGGGGCGTGCACTATGGCTACACCTTC
TRBV7-2	TRBJ2-1	NA	few	CASSLGGSGRAAYNEQFF	TGTGCCAGCAGCTTAGGGGGTTCGGGCAGGGCAGCCTACAATGAGCAGTTCTTC